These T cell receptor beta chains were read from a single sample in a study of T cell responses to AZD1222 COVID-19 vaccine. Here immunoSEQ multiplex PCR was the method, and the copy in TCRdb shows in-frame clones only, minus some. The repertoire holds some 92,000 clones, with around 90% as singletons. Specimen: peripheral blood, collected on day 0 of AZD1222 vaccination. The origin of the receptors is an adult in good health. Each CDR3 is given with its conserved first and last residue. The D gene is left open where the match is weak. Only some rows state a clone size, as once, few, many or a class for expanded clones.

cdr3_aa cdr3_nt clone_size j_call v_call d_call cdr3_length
CATSLTGQETQYF TGTGCCACCAGTCTGACGGGGCAAGAGACCCAGTACTTC NA TRBJ2-5 TRBV24-1 NA 13
CASSLGGGGRTDTQYF TGTGCCAGCAGCTTAGGGGGAGGGGGCCGGACAGATACGCAGTATTTT NA TRBJ2-3 TRBV11-2 NA 16
CASSPRTVGNTEAFF TGTGCCAGCAGCCCTCGGACAGTTGGGAACACTGAAGCTTTCTTT NA TRBJ1-1 TRBV7-2 NA 15
CASTGQGNTIYF TGTGCCAGCACCGGACAGGGAAACACCATATATTTT NA TRBJ1-3 TRBV7-9 NA 12
CASSSTVQETQYF TGTGCCAGCAGCTCTACAGTACAAGAGACCCAGTACTTC few TRBJ2-5 TRBV7-2 NA 13
CASSGQGPATNEKLFF TGTGCCAGCAGCGGTCAGGGGCCTGCAACTAATGAAAAACTGTTTTTT once TRBJ1-4 TRBV4-2 NA 16
CASSRTVSYEQYF TGTGCCAGCAGCCGGACAGTCTCCTACGAGCAGTACTTC NA TRBJ2-7 TRBV7-9 NA 13
CASSSLQNTEAFF TGCGCCAGCAGCTCCCTACAGAACACTGAAGCTTTCTTT NA TRBJ1-1 TRBV5-1 NA 13
CASSEGLAGRNEQFF TGTGCCAGCAGTGAAGGGCTAGCGGGCAGAAATGAGCAGTTCTTC NA TRBJ2-1 TRBV2 TRBD2 15
CASSKMDRRINQPQHF TGTGCCAGCAGCAAGATGGACAGGAGAATTAATCAGCCCCAGCATTTT NA TRBJ1-5 TRBV7-6 TRBD1 16
CASSENGEKLFF TGCGCCAGCAGTGAGAACGGCGAAAAACTGTTTTTT NA TRBJ1-4 TRBV10-2 NA 12
CATEDRAGQPQHF TGTGCCACCGAGGACAGGGCGGGTCAGCCCCAGCATTTT NA TRBJ1-5 TRBV19 TRBD1 13
CASSFSQPNYGYTF TGCGCCAGCAGCTTCTCGCAGCCTAACTATGGCTACACCTTC NA TRBJ1-2 TRBV5-1 NA 14
CASSVATGQTEGKLFF TGTGCCAGCAGCGTAGCTACAGGGCAGACCGAGGGAAAACTGTTTTTT NA TRBJ1-4 TRBV9 NA 16
CASSLALGAVHQPQHF TGTGCCAGCAGCTTAGCCCTTGGGGCGGTTCATCAGCCCCAGCATTTT NA TRBJ1-5 TRBV7-9 NA 16
CASSLTGSIYEQYF TGTGCCAGCAGTTTGACAGGCTCTATATACGAGCAGTACTTC once TRBJ2-7 TRBV28 NA 14
CASGFLDRAGNTIYF TGTGCCAGCGGTTTCCTTGACAGGGCTGGAAACACCATATATTTT NA TRBJ1-3 TRBV6-5 TRBD1 15
CASRPGQGTEKLFF TGTGCCAGCAGACCGGGACAGGGAACGGAAAAACTGTTTTTT once TRBJ1-4 TRBV2 TRBD1 14
CASSSQTGTPVGTQYF TGTGCCAGCAGTTCGCAGACCGGGACCCCTGTAGGGACCCAGTACTTC NA TRBJ2-5 TRBV27 NA 16
CASSYFGATNEKLFF TGTGCCAGCAGTTACTTTGGTGCAACTAATGAAAAACTGTTTTTT NA TRBJ1-4 TRBV6-5 NA 15
CASGQGSYYNEQFF TGTGCCAGCGGACAGGGGTCCTACTACAATGAGCAGTTCTTC once TRBJ2-1 TRBV5-4 TRBD1 14
CASKGTPRVAFF TGCGCCAGCAAGGGGACTCCCAGGGTAGCTTTCTTT NA TRBJ1-1 TRBV5-1 NA 12
CATRDTTNYGYTF TGTGCCACCCGGGACACGACTAACTATGGCTACACCTTC NA TRBJ1-2 TRBV15 NA 13
CASSLGQSPYEQYF TGCGCCAGCAGCTTGGGACAGTCCCCCTACGAGCAGTACTTC NA TRBJ2-7 TRBV5-1 NA 14
CASSLWGLADYNEQFF TGTGCCAGCAGTTTATGGGGACTAGCGGATTACAATGAGCAGTTCTTC NA TRBJ2-1 TRBV27 TRBD2 16
CASSSQRGRPLYTQYF TGTGCCAGCAGTTCCCAAAGGGGTCGTCCCTTATATACGCAGTATTTT NA TRBJ2-3 TRBV6-2/TRBV6-3 NA 16
CASSLLDSGNTIYF TGCGCCAGCAGCTTGTTAGACTCTGGAAACACCATATATTTT NA TRBJ1-3 TRBV5-1 NA 14
CASSQTNTEAFF TGTGCCAGCAGTCAAACGAACACTGAAGCTTTCTTT NA TRBJ1-1 TRBV28 NA 12
CATSDAGLAPDTQYF TGTGCCACCAGTGACGCGGGACTAGCGCCAGATACGCAGTATTTT NA TRBJ2-3 TRBV24-1 TRBD2 15
CASSPSVSLGGYTIYF TGTGCCAGCAGCCCTTCTGTTTCGCTAGGGGGGTACACCATATATTTT NA TRBJ1-3 TRBV9 NA 16
CASSLLGTGGSYNSPLHF TGCGCCAGCAGCTTGCTGGGGACAGGGGGCTCCTATAATTCACCCCTCCACTTT NA TRBJ1-6 TRBV5-1 TRBD1 18
CASSLERAGGGYTF TGTGCCAGCAGCTTGGAAAGAGCAGGGGGAGGCTACACCTTC NA TRBJ1-2 TRBV5-8 TRBD1 14
CASSLSGQEYNEQFF TGTGCCAGCAGCTTGTCGGGACAGGAGTACAATGAGCAGTTCTTC NA TRBJ2-1 TRBV5-5 TRBD1 15
CASRLAGGPLDTQYF TGTGCCAGCAGGTTAGCGGGGGGCCCTCTGGATACGCAGTATTTT NA TRBJ2-3 TRBV5-5 TRBD2 15
CASSQDLRSGNTIYF TGTGCCAGCAGCCAAGATTTACGTTCTGGAAACACCATATATTTT once TRBJ1-3 TRBV3-1/TRBV3-2 NA 15
CASKFEAEAFF TGTGCCAGCAAATTCGAAGCTGAAGCTTTCTTT NA TRBJ1-1 TRBV6-5 NA 11
CASSPGTSGETQYF TGTGCCAGCTCACCCGGGACTAGCGGAGAGACCCAGTACTTC NA TRBJ2-5 TRBV18 TRBD2 14
CASRLLAGKGDGYTF TGCGCCAGCAGGCTCCTGGCGGGGAAAGGAGATGGCTACACCTTC NA TRBJ1-2 TRBV5-1 NA 15
CASSYGTVDTDTQYF TGTGCCAGCAGTTACGGGACAGTCGACACAGATACGCAGTATTTT NA TRBJ2-3 TRBV6-2/TRBV6-3 TRBD1 15
CASSLRSGVTEAFF TGTGCCAGCAGTTTAAGGTCCGGGGTCACTGAAGCTTTCTTT NA TRBJ1-1 TRBV27 NA 14
CASSLFLESGGYTF TGTGCCAGCAGCTTGTTCTTGGAATCAGGAGGCTACACCTTC NA TRBJ1-2 TRBV5-6 NA 14
CASSIEGLAGHEETQYF TGTGCCAGTAGTATAGAGGGTCTAGCGGGGCATGAAGAGACCCAGTACTTC NA TRBJ2-5 TRBV19 TRBD2 17
CASSQDRWGGRKNTGELFF TGTGCCAGCAGCCAAGATCGCTGGGGGGGCAGAAAAAACACCGGGGAGCTGTTTTTT NA TRBJ2-2 TRBV4-2 NA 19
CASSLATSLGYEQYF TGTGCCAGCAGCTTAGCGACCTCCCTAGGATACGAGCAGTACTTC NA TRBJ2-7 TRBV11-1 NA 15
CASTSRVTEAFF TGTGCCAGTACCTCCAGGGTCACTGAAGCTTTCTTT NA TRBJ1-1 TRBV19 NA 12
CASSPQGANYGYTF TGCGCCAGCAGTCCACAGGGGGCTAACTATGGCTACACCTTC NA TRBJ1-2 TRBV5-1 TRBD1 14
CASSKTGGSKDTQYF TGTGCCAGTAGTAAGACAGGGGGCTCGAAAGATACGCAGTATTTT NA TRBJ2-3 TRBV19 TRBD1 15
CAWSVRQGNTEAFF TGTGCCTGGAGTGTACGGCAGGGGAACACTGAAGCTTTCTTT NA TRBJ1-1 TRBV30 NA 14
CAVGMASGYTF TGTGCCGTCGGGATGGCCTCGGGCTACACCTTC NA TRBJ1-2 TRBV6-5 NA 11
CASTGNYGYTF TGTGCCAGTACAGGGAACTATGGCTACACCTTC NA TRBJ1-2 TRBV25-1 NA 11
CAWRSGIGGETQYF TGTGCCTGGAGGAGCGGGATCGGGGGGGAGACCCAGTACTTC NA TRBJ2-5 TRBV30 TRBD2 14
CASSPGDRGIGAFF TGTGCCAGCAGCCCGGGGGACAGGGGTATTGGGGCTTTCTTT few TRBJ1-1 TRBV7-3 TRBD1 14
CASSNSKGDYGYTF TGTGCCAGCAGCAATTCTAAGGGGGACTATGGCTACACCTTC NA TRBJ1-2 TRBV9 NA 14
CASSVALAGNSDTQYF TGTGCCAGCAGCGTAGCCCTAGCGGGGAACTCAGATACGCAGTATTTT few TRBJ2-3 TRBV9 TRBD2 16